Each of the 7 T cell receptor beta chains below was sequenced from the same sample in a study of graft-versus-host responses after intestinal transplantation. Profiling relied on immunoSEQ multiplex PCR, and the TCRdb table lists in-frame clones only, not all of them. The repertoire includes 60,000 to 65,000 clones, around nine tenths of them detected once, and about 1.7% sits in the top ten. The antigens of these receptors remain unknown. Sequenced here: unstimulated CD8+ T cells sorted from spleen or lymph node cells, sampled before transplant. These receptors came from a human donor who was the organ donor for an intestinal transplant.

V gene TRBV28 combines with J gene TRBJ1-2; 8 nucleotides align to TRBD1. This CDR3 region has 13 residues. V was pared by 6 bases and J by 6 bases, with 6 bases of the junction left unmatched. Germline CDR1 is MDHEN and CDR2 is SYDVKM. CDR3 in amino acids: CASSRWTGNGYTF. CDR3 in DNA: TGTGCCAGCAGCCGGTGGACAGGGAATGGCTACACCTTC.

The chain couples TRBV30 to TRBJ1-4; no reliable D call. CDR3 length: 16 amino acids. In germline, CDR1 is GTSNPN, CDR2 SVGIG (reference sequence). V shed 3 bases and J shed 7 bases, with 21 bases lying between them. DNA of the CDR3: TGTGCCTGGAGCGCACCCCGTGTAGCGTCCAGTGAAAAACTGTTTTTT. It specifies CAWSAPRVASSEKLFF.

V and J are TRBV9 and TRBJ2-3; 11 bases line up with TRBD1. The trim removed 3 bases at V and 7 bases at J, leaving 10 bases unmatched. CDR3 length equals 16 residues. In germline, CDR1 is SGDLS, CDR2 YYNGEE. The CDR3 protein is CASSDRVGQGANTQYF. CDR3 in DNA: TGTGCCAGCAGCGACCGAGTCGGACAGGGGGCAAATACGCAGTATTTT.

The CDR3, as DNA: TGTGCCACTCTCCCAGGTAATGAAAAACTGTTTTTT. Its translation is CATLPGNEKLFF. V usage is TRBV19 and J usage is TRBJ1-4; D uncertain. V shed 10 bases and J shed 4 bases, with 10 bases lying between them. Germline-derived CDR1 and CDR2 are LNHDA and SQIVND (reference sequence). The CDR3 totals 12 residues.

The chain recombines TRBV6-5 with TRBJ2-3; 12 positions match TRBD2. This CDR3 contains 15 residues. V was clipped by 5 bases and J by 4 bases; unmatched bases: 4. Germline CDR1 MNHEY, CDR2 SVGAGI. Here the CDR3 DNA reads TGTGCCAGCAGTGGGCTAGCGGGAGGGTCAGATACGCAGTATTTT. It yields the protein CASSGLAGGSDTQYF.

The chain combines TRBV19 with TRBJ1-2, with D perhaps matching TRBD1 (5 bases). Trimming shortened V by 5 bases and J by 8 bases, and 27 bases separated the two germline ends. The CDR3 loop spans 17 amino acids. Germline V lookup: CDR1 LNHDA, CDR2 SQIVND (reference sequence). The CDR3 protein is CASSSLPPVGGVGGYTF. The CDR3 DNA is TGTGCCAGTAGTTCACTACCCCCTGTTGGGGGGGTAGGGGGCTACACCTTC.

This chain links TRBV27 with TRBJ2-1, with 10 nucleotides matching TRBD2. Germline V CDR1 and CDR2: MNHEY, SMNVEV (reference sequence). J lost 10 bases, V lost 2 bases, and 8 bases had no gene match. The CDR3 is made up of 15 amino acids. The CDR3 loop reads CASSLLAGAIVEQFF. CDR3 DNA: TGTGCCAGCAGTTTACTAGCGGGAGCTATAGTCGAGCAGTTCTTC.